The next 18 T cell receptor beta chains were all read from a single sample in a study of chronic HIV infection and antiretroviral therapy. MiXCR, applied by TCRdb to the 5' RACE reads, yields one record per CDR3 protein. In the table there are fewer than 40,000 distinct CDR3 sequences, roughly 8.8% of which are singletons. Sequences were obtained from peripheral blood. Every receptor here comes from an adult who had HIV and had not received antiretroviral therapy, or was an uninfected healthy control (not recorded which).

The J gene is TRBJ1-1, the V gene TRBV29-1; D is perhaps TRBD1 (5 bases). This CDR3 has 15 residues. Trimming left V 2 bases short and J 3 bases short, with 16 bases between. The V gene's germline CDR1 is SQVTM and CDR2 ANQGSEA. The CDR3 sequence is CSVEPGDVGHTEAFF. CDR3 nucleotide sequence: TGCAGCGTTGAACCGGGGGACGTCGGCCACACTGAAGCTTTCTTT.

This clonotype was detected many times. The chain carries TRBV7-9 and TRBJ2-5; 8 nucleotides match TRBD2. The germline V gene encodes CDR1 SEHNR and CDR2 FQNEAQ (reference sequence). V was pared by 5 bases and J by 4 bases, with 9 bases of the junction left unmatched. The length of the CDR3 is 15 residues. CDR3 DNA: TGTGCCAGCAGCCCCTTGAGCGGGAGAAGAGAGACCCAGTACTTC. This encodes CASSPLSGRRETQYF.

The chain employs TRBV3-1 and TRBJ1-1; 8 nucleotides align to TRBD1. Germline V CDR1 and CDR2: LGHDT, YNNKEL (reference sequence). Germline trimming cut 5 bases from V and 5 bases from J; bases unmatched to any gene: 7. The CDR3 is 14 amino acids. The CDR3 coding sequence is TGTGCCAGCAGCAACACAGGGGGTAGAACTGAAGCTTTCTTT. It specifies CASSNTGGRTEAFF.

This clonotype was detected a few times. This chain's CDR3 is CASSRPAGGGTGELFF. DNA for the CDR3: TGTGCCAGCAGTAGGCCCGCGGGAGGTGGTACCGGGGAGCTGTTTTTT. The chain has TRBV27 and TRBJ2-2, with 8 bases identical to TRBD2. V lost 5 bases, J lost 5 bases, and 10 bases stayed unmatched. CDR1 MNHEY and CDR2 SMNVEV come from the germline V gene (reference sequence). The CDR3 covers 16 residues.

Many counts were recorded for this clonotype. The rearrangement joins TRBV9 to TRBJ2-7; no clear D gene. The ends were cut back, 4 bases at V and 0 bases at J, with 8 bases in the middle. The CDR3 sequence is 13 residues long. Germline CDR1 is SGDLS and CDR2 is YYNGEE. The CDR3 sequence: CASSLRPSYEQYF. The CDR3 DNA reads TGTGCCAGCAGCCTTCGGCCCTCCTACGAGCAGTACTTC. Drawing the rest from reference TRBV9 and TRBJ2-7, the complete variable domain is DSGVTQTPKHLITATGQRVTLRCSPRSGDLSVYWYQQSLDQGLQFLIQYYNGEERAKGNILERFSAQQFPDLHSELNLSSLELGDSALYFCASSLRPSYEQYFGPGTRLTVT.

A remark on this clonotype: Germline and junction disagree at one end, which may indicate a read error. CDR3 residues: CASSYRATPETFF. CDR3 DNA sequence: TGTGCCAGCAGTTATCGAGCCACACCTGAAACTTTCTTT. The V and J genes are TRBV28 and TRBJ1-1; no firm D call. This CDR3 is built from 13 residues. The germline V gene encodes CDR1 MDHEN and CDR2 SYDVKM.

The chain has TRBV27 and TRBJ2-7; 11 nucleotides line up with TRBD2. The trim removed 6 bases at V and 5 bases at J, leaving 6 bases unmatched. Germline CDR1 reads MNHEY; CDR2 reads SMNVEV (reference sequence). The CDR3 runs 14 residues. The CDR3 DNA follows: TGTGCCAGCAGACCACTAGCGGGAGTGGACGAGCAGTACTTC. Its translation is CASRPLAGVDEQYF.

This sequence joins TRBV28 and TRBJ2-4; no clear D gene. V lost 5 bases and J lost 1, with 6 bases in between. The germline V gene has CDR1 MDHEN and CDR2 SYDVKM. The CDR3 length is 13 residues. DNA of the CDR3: TGTGCCAGCAGTCTTCTCGCCAAAAACATTCAGTACTTC. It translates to CASSLLAKNIQYF. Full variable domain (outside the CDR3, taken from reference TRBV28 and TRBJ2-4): DVKVTQSSRYLVKRTGEKVFLECVQDMDHENMFWYRQDPGLGLRLIYFSYDVKMKEKGDIPEGYSVSREKKERFSLILESASTNQTSMYLCASSLLAKNIQYFGAGTRLSVL.

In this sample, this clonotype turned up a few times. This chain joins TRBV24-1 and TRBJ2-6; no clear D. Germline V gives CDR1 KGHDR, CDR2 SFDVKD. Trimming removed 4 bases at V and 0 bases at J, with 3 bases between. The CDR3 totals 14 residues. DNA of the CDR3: TGTGCCACCAGTGAGGCCTCTGGGGCCAACGTCCTGACTTTC. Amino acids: CATSEASGANVLTF.

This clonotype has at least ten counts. The CDR3 DNA sequence: TGTGCCACCCGAAGGGAGGGGGGTTCCTACAATGAGCAGTTCTTC. It encodes CATRREGGSYNEQFF. The rearrangement joins TRBV6-4 to TRBJ2-1, with D perhaps matching TRBD2 (7 bases). The V end was cut by 10 bases, the J end by 1 base, with 17 bases between. The CDR3 is made up of 15 amino acids. CDR1 and CDR2 (germline): MRHNA, SNTAGT.

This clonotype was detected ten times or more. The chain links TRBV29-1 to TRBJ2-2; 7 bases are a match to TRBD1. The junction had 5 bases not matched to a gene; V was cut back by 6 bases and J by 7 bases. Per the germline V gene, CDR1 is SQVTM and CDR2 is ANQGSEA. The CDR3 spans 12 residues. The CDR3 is CSVQQGHGELFF. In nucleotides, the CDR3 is TGCAGCGTCCAACAGGGGCACGGGGAGCTGTTTTTT.

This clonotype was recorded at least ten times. The CDR3 DNA reads TGCAGCGTAACGGACGCAACTAATGAAAAACTGTTTTTT. This encodes CSVTDATNEKLFF. The rearrangement links TRBV29-1 to TRBJ1-4, with D unresolved. This CDR3 region has 13 residues. Trimming took 6 bases from V and 0 from J, leaving 8 bases between them. Looked up from germline, CDR1 is SQVTM and CDR2 is ANQGSEA.

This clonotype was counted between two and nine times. CDR3 in amino acids: CSVEKGGSSGNTIYF. The CDR3, as DNA: TGCAGCGTTGAGAAAGGGGGCTCCTCTGGAAACACCATATATTTT. This rearrangement joins TRBV29-1 to TRBJ1-3; TRBD1 matches at 7 bases. The trim removed 3 bases at V and 0 bases at J, leaving 5 bases unmatched. This CDR3 comprises 15 residues. Germline CDR1 and CDR2: SQVTM and ANQGSEA.

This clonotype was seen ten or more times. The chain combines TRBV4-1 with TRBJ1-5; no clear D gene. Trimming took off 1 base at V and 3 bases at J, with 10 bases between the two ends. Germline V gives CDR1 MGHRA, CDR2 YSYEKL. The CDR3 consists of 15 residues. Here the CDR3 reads CASSQAAGINQPQHF. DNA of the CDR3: TGCGCCAGCAGCCAAGCCGCGGGTATCAATCAGCCCCAGCATTTT.

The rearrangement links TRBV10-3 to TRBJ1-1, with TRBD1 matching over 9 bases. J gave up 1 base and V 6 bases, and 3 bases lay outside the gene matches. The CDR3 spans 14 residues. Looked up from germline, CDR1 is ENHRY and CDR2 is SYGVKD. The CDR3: CAIRTDRGNTEAFF. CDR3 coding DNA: TGTGCCATCAGGACGGACAGGGGGAACACTGAAGCTTTCTTT.

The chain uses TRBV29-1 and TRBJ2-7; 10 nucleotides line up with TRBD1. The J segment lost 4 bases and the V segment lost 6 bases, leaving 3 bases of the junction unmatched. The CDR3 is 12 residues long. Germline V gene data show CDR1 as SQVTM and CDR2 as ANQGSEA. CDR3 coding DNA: TGCAGCGTCTCGGGACAGGGGTACGAGCAGTACTTC. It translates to CSVSGQGYEQYF.

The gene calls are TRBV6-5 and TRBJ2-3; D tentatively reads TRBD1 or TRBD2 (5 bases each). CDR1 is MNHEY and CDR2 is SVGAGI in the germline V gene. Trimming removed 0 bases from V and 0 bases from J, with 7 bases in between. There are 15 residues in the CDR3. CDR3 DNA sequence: TGTGCCAGCAGTTACTCGGGGGTCAGCACAGATACGCAGTATTTT. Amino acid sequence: CASSYSGVSTDTQYF.

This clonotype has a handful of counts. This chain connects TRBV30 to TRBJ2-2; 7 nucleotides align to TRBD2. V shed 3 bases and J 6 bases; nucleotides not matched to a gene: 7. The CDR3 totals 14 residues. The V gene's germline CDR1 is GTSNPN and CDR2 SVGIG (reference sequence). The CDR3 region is CAWRGRLAPGELFF. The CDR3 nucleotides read TGTGCCTGGAGGGGACGACTAGCTCCCGGGGAGCTGTTTTTT. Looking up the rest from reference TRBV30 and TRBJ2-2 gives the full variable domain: SQTIHQWPATLVQPVGSPLSLECTVEGTSNPNLYWYRQAAGRGLQLLFYSVGIGQISSEVPQNLSASRPQDRQFILSSKKLLLSDSGFYLCAWRGRLAPGELFFGEGSRLTVL.